This entry is about one T cell receptor beta chain. Participants had their cohort set by participant-reported clinical history. This sample is drawn from a study of blood T cell repertoires in COVID-19. Study summary: COVID-19 samples from acute and convalescent phases originated in the United States, Italy and Spain.

Assay used: immunoSEQ multiplex PCR; TCRdb lists only in-frame clones, some missing. This table has about 300,000 clones, nearly 90% appearing once. Sequenced sample: PBMCs or T cells enriched from blood (not recorded which). The TCR sequence derives from a young woman with acute COVID-19.

CDR3 residues: CASTWLGQNTGELFF. The CDR3 region has the DNA TGTGCCAGTACCTGGCTGGGACAAAACACCGGGGAGCTGTTTTTT. V and J are TRBV19 and TRBJ2-2, with D maybe TRBD1 (6 bases). CDR3 length: 15 residues. Germline V gene data show CDR1 as LNHDA and CDR2 as SQIVND (reference sequence). The V and J ends lost 7 bases and 2 bases respectively, with 14 bases between them.